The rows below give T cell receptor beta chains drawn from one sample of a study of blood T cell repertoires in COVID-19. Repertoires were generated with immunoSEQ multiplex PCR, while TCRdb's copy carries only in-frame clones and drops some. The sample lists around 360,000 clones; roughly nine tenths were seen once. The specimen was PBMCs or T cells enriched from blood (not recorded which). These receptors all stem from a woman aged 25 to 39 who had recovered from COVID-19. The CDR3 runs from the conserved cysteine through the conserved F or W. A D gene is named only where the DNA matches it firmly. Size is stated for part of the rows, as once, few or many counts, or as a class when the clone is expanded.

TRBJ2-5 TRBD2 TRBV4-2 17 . CASSPRTSGRAQETQYF TGTGCCAGCAGCCCCCGGACTAGCGGGCGCGCCCAAGAGACCCAGTACTTC
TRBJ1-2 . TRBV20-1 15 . CSASPMGPGVYGYTF TGCAGTGCTAGTCCTATGGGGCCAGGCGTCTATGGCTACACCTTC
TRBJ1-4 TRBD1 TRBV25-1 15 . CASSDGTGFSEKLFF TGTGCCAGCAGTGATGGGACAGGGTTTAGCGAAAAACTGTTTTTT
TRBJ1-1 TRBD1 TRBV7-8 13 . CASSLDRGPEAFF TGTGCCAGCAGCTTAGACAGGGGCCCTGAAGCTTTCTTT
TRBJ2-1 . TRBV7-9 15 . CASSSVGGRNNEQFF TGTGCCAGCAGCTCAGTGGGAGGACGGAACAATGAGCAGTTCTTC
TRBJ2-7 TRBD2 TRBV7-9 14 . CASSFGGMLNEQYF TGTGCCAGCAGCTTCGGGGGGATGTTGAACGAGCAGTACTTC
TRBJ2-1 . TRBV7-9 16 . CASSIQSGGSYNEQFF TGTGCCAGCAGCATTCAGTCAGGGGGGTCCTACAATGAGCAGTTCTTC
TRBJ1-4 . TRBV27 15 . CASSPTDRSLAKLFF TGTGCCAGCAGTCCCACCGACAGAAGCCTGGCGAAACTGTTTTTT
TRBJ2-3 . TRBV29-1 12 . CSVAGARDTQYF TGCAGCGTTGCAGGCGCGAGAGATACGCAGTATTTT
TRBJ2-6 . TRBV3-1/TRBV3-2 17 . CASSQHLRGSGANVLTF TGTGCCAGCAGCCAACATCTAAGGGGCTCTGGGGCCAACGTCCTGACTTTC
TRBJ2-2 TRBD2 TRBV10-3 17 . CAISEGSGRPFAGELFF TGTGCCATCAGTGAGGGGAGCGGGAGGCCATTCGCCGGGGAGCTGTTTTTT
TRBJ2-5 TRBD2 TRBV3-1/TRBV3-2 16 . CASSQLGLAGEETQYF TGTGCCAGCAGCCAGTTGGGACTAGCGGGAGAAGAGACCCAGTACTTC
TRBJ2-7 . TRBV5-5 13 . CASSLVSPYEQYF TGTGCCAGCAGCTTGGTTAGCCCCTACGAGCAGTACTTC
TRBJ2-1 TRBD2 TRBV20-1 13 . CSASLAGGNEQFF TGCAGTGCTAGTCTAGCGGGTGGGAATGAGCAGTTCTTC
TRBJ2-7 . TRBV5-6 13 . CASSIVEAHEQYF TGTGCCAGCAGCATCGTAGAAGCCCACGAGCAGTACTTC
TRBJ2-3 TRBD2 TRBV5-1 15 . CASTLWEGLGDTQYF TGCGCCAGCACATTGTGGGAGGGCTTGGGAGATACGCAGTATTTT
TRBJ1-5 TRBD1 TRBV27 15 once CASSNGQGANQPQHF TGTGCCAGCAGTAACGGACAGGGGGCCAATCAGCCCCAGCATTTT
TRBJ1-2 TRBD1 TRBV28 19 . CASTSDRGTTQISNYGYTF TGTGCCAGCACTTCTGACAGGGGGACGACACAGATTTCTAACTATGGCTACACCTTC
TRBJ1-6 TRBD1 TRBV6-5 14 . CASTARQGDSPLHF TGTGCCAGCACAGCCAGACAGGGAGATTCACCCCTCCACTTT
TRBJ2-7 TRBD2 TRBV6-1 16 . CASSDRGRESSYEQYF TGTGCCAGCAGTGATAGAGGGCGGGAGAGCTCCTACGAGCAGTACTTC
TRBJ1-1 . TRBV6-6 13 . CASSPVSNTEAFF TGTGCCAGCAGCCCAGTTTCCAACACTGAAGCTTTCTTT
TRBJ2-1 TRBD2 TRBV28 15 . CASSRPGLEFHEQFF TGTGCCAGCAGCCGACCGGGACTAGAATTTCATGAGCAGTTCTTC
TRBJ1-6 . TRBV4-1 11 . CASSSAGNPYF TGCGCCAGCAGCAGTGCCGGGAATCCCTATTTT
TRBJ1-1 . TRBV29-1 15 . CSAHPEAGANTEAFF TGCAGCGCCCACCCCGAGGCAGGGGCAAACACTGAAGCTTTCTTT
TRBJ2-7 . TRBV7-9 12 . CASSFQLYEQYF TGTGCCAGCAGCTTCCAACTCTACGAGCAGTACTTC
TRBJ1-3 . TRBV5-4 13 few CASREATGNTIYF TGTGCCAGCCGGGAGGCGACTGGAAACACCATATATTTT
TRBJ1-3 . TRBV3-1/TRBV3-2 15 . CASSQRQDSGNTIYF TGTGCCAGCAGCCAGAGACAGGACTCTGGAAACACCATATATTTT
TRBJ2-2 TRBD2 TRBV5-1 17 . CASSIHLAGANTGELFF TGCGCCAGCAGCATTCACCTAGCGGGGGCGAACACCGGGGAGCTGTTTTTT
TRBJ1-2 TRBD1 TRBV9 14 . CASSVGTGGHGYTF TGTGCCAGCAGCGTAGGCACAGGGGGCCATGGCTACACCTTC
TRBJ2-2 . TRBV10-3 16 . CAIGPNGTTNTGELFF TGTGCCATCGGGCCCAACGGGACAACGAACACCGGGGAGCTGTTTTTT
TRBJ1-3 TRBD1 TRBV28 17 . CASSLFPPGQGGNTIYF TGTGCCAGCAGTTTATTCCCGCCGGGACAGGGGGGAAACACCATATATTTT
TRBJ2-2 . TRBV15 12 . CATSRDSGELFF TGTGCCACCAGCAGAGACAGCGGGGAGCTGTTTTTT
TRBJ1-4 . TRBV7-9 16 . CASSLGLTGSNEKLFF TGTGCCAGCAGCTTAGGTCTCACAGGGAGTAATGAAAAACTGTTTTTT
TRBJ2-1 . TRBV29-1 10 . CSDGGSEQFF TGCAGCGATGGTGGGAGCGAGCAGTTCTTC
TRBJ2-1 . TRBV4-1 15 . CASSQRLDSYNEQFF TGCGCCAGCAGCCAACGACTAGACTCCTACAATGAGCAGTTCTTC
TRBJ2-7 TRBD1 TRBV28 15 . CASSLDQGASYEQYF TGTGCCAGCAGTTTAGATCAGGGGGCCTCCTACGAGCAGTACTTC
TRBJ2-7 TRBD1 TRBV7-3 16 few CASSSRKQGGPYEQYF TGTGCCAGCAGTTCGCGGAAACAGGGGGGCCCCTACGAGCAGTACTTC
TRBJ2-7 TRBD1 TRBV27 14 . CASSEGTGRREQYF TGTGCCAGCAGTGAAGGGACAGGGAGAAGAGAGCAGTACTTC
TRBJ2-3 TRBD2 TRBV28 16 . CASSSPTSGKTDTQYF TGTGCCAGCAGTTCTCCGACTAGCGGGAAGACAGATACGCAGTATTTT
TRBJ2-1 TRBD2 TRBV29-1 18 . CSVEIGTSGSSSYNEQFF TGCAGCGTGGAGATAGGGACTAGCGGGAGTAGCTCCTACAATGAGCAGTTCTTC
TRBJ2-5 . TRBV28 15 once CASSPPRQSQETQYF TGTGCCAGCAGTCCCCCAAGACAGTCTCAAGAGACCCAGTACTTC
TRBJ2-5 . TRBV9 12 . CASSLNGETQYF TGTGCCAGCAGCTTGAACGGGGAGACCCAGTACTTC
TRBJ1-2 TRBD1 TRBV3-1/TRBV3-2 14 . CASRGTGDGYGYTF TGTGCCAGCAGGGGGACAGGGGACGGCTATGGCTACACCTTC
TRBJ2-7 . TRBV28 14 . CASSIPQGLTEQYF TGTGCCAGCAGTATTCCCCAGGGGCTAACGGAGCAGTACTTC
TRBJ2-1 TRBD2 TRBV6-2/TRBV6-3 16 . CASSYSNLAVYNEQFF TGTGCCAGCAGTTACTCGAACCTAGCGGTCTACAATGAGCAGTTCTTC
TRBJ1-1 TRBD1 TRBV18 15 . CASSPLGQGGTEAFF TGTGCCAGCTCACCATTGGGACAGGGCGGTACTGAAGCTTTCTTT
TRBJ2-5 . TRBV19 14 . CASSIAQGRETQYF TGTGCCAGTAGTATAGCCCAGGGTCGTGAGACCCAGTACTTC
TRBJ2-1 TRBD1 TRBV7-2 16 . CASSLGQGASYNEQFF TGTGCCAGCAGCTTAGGACAGGGGGCCTCCTACAATGAGCAGTTCTTC